The 20 T cell receptor beta chains in this list originate from one sample, sequenced in a study of circulating tumor DNA in untreated peripheral T-cell lymphoma. Clones were sequenced by immunoSEQ multiplex PCR, and TCRdb holds only the in-frame ones, with some missing. The repertoire has roughly 10,000 clones, 70% to 85% of them found once; the top ten carry around 2%. Sequencing was performed on tumor tissue. The receptors were sampled from a human donor with peripheral T-cell lymphoma.

The rearrangement links TRBV6-8 to TRBJ2-5; D gene ambiguous. The germline CDR1 and CDR2 sequences are MNHGY and SAAAGT. The V gene lost 5 bases and the J gene lost 7 bases, with 14 bases spanning the gap. CDR3 length: 13 amino acids. DNA for the CDR3: TGTGCCAGCAGTGAGTCAGGTAGACTGACCCAGTACTTC. Protein sequence: CASSESGRLTQYF.

The sample holds a few counts of this clone. This chain connects TRBV11-3 to TRBJ2-1; 7 nucleotides line up with TRBD1. V lost 4 bases, J lost 7 bases, and 7 bases stayed unmatched. Germline-derived CDR1 and CDR2 are SGHNT and YENEEA. This CDR3 has 14 residues. This CDR3 reads CASSSRTGANEQFF. The CDR3 bases are TGTGCCAGCAGCTCACGGACAGGAGCGAATGAGCAGTTCTTC.

The chain couples TRBV4-1 to TRBJ1-1, with 10 bases lining up with TRBD1. The CDR3 has 14 amino acids. Germline lookup yields CDR1 MGHRA and CDR2 YSYEKL. The trim removed 4 bases at V and 5 bases at J, leaving 4 bases unmatched. The CDR3 coding sequence is TGCGCCAGCAGCCGTGGGACAGGGGCTACTGAAGCTTTCTTT. Protein product: CASSRGTGATEAFF.

CDR3 coding DNA: TGTGCCAGTAGTTCGGACCCCCATCAGCCCCAGCATTTT. The encoded protein is CASSSDPHQPQHF. The rearrangement joins TRBV19 to TRBJ1-5; unclear D gene. The CDR3 runs to 13 residues. Germline values: CDR1 LNHDA, CDR2 SQIVND (reference sequence). V was cut by 5 bases and J by 5 bases, with 10 bases left in between.

The chain recombines TRBV30 with TRBJ1-1; D unresolved. Germline lookup yields CDR1 GTSNPN and CDR2 SVGIG (reference sequence). Trimming removed 0 bases from V and 1 base from J, with 9 bases in between. This CDR3 has 14 residues. Written as DNA, the CDR3 is TGTGCCTGGAGTGTACTGTCAGGGAACACTGAAGCTTTCTTT. It encodes CAWSVLSGNTEAFF.

The rearrangement links TRBV18 to TRBJ1-6; perhaps TRBD1 as D (5 bases). From germline, CDR1 is KGHSH and CDR2 LQKENI. CDR3 length equals 15 residues. V was clipped by 0 bases and J by 8 bases, with 11 bases between them. CDR3 coding DNA: TGTGCCAGCTCACCACCGGGGGGTAGGGATTCACCCCTCCACTTT. Its translation is CASSPPGGRDSPLHF.

The chain has TRBV1 and TRBJ2-7. TRBV1 counts as a pseudogene. This CDR3 comprises 14 residues. This chain's CDR3 is CASSPRQATYEQYF. CDR3 in DNA: TGCGCCAGCAGCCCGAGGCAGGCCACCTACGAGCAGTACTTC.

The V and J genes are TRBV29-1 and TRBJ2-3, with D maybe TRBD1 (6 bases). This CDR3 comprises 14 residues. Trimming removed 4 bases at V and 1 base at J, with 12 bases between. Germline-derived CDR1 and CDR2 are SQVTM and ANQGSEA. The CDR3 protein is CSVGSPGGTDTQYF. The CDR3, as DNA: TGCAGCGTTGGAAGTCCAGGGGGCACAGATACGCAGTATTTT.

This chain connects TRBV1 to TRBJ2-1. TRBV1 is annotated as a pseudogene. This CDR3 region has 12 residues. For the CDR3, the DNA is TGCGCCAGCAGCCAAGGGTGGGATGAGCAGTTCTTC. This sequence encodes CASSQGWDEQFF.

The genes are TRBV11-3 and TRBJ1-2; D not resolved. The CDR3 contains 14 residues. CDR1 SGHNT and CDR2 YENEEA come from the germline V gene. Trimming shortened V by 2 bases and J by 8 bases, and 15 bases separated the two germline ends. The CDR3 bases are TGTGCCAGCAGCTTAAAGTTGACATACGACGGCTACACCTTC. Amino acids: CASSLKLTYDGYTF.

J is TRBJ1-6 and V is TRBV19; TRBD1 aligns across 8 bases. CDR1 is LNHDA and CDR2 is SQIVND in the germline V gene (reference sequence). The CDR3 has 12 residues. V shed 10 bases, J shed 9 bases, and the junction held 5 bases outside the gene matches. The CDR3 spells CATRGQASPLHF. CDR3 nucleotides: TGTGCCACCCGGGGACAGGCTTCACCCCTCCACTTT.

The J gene is TRBJ1-5, the V gene TRBV19; D uncertain. Trimming cost V 0 bases and J 2 bases, with 11 bases left between them. The CDR3 consists of 16 residues. Germline loops: CDR1 LNHDA, CDR2 SQIVND (reference sequence). For the CDR3, the DNA is TGTGCCAGTAGTATAGATCTCTTAGTGGGCAATCAGCCCCAGCATTTT. Its protein is CASSIDLLVGNQPQHF.

The chain has TRBV6-8 and TRBJ2-5; D is ambiguous. V shed 4 bases and J shed 2 bases, with 8 bases lying between them. The CDR3 loop spans 13 amino acids. Germline lookup yields CDR1 MNHGY and CDR2 SAAAGT. CDR3 protein: CASSSVLQETQYF. Written as DNA, the CDR3 is TGTGCCAGCAGTTCAGTGTTACAAGAGACCCAGTACTTC.

This rearrangement joins TRBV6-8 to TRBJ1-1; maybe TRBD1 (5 bases). CDR1 is MNHGY, CDR2 SAAAGT, per germline. The CDR3 is 14 amino acids. V lost 6 bases and J 0 bases, leaving 11 bases between the germline ends. The CDR3 loop is CASRPGQLNTEAFF. DNA of the CDR3: TGTGCCAGCAGACCCGGACAATTGAACACTGAAGCTTTCTTT.

J is TRBJ1-5 and V is TRBV18; D not certain. V was pared by 3 bases and J by 4 bases, with 7 bases between. Germline V CDR1 and CDR2: KGHSH, LQKENI. This CDR3 contains 13 residues. CDR3 nucleotide sequence: TGTGCCAGCTCACCTACGCGGAATCAGCCCCAGCATTTT. It translates to CASSPTRNQPQHF.

The chain links TRBV19 to TRBJ1-5; a possible D gene is TRBD1 (5 bases). Trimming took 2 bases from V and 8 from J, leaving 22 bases between them. This CDR3 region has 17 residues. CDR1 and CDR2 from the germline V gene are LNHDA and SQIVND (reference sequence). The CDR3 is CASSISTGQGGLKPQHF. CDR3 nucleotides: TGTGCCAGTAGTATATCCACGGGGCAGGGCGGTCTCAAGCCCCAGCATTTT.

The chain recombines TRBV6-8 with TRBJ1-2; unclear D gene. Germline V gene sequence: CDR1 MNHGY, CDR2 SAAAGT. Trimming cost V 6 bases and J 4 bases, with 12 bases left between them. CDR3 length: 13 amino acids. The CDR3 sequence: CASSPDGSYGYTF. The CDR3 nucleotides are TGTGCCAGCAGCCCCGACGGATCCTATGGCTACACCTTC.

The chain couples TRBV5-1 to TRBJ2-5; 8 bases align to TRBD2. Looked up from germline, CDR1 is SGHRS and CDR2 is YFSETQ. V lost 0 bases, J lost 2 bases, and 3 bases stayed unmatched. This CDR3 comprises 15 residues. CDR3 sequence reads: CASSLAAGVQETQYF. The CDR3 DNA sequence: TGCGCCAGCAGCTTGGCAGCGGGGGTGCAAGAGACCCAGTACTTC.

With regard to this clone: The junction differs from germline at one of its ends, possibly a read error. The rearrangement joins TRBV6-8 to TRBJ2-3; 12 nucleotides align to TRBD2. This CDR3 contains 18 residues. Germline assignment: CDR1 MNHGY and CDR2 SAAAGT. The CDR3 spells CAISGIATSGGREDTQYF. As DNA, the CDR3 is TGTGCCATCAGTGGTATAGCCACTAGCGGGGGGAGGGAAGATACGCAGTATTTT.

This sequence joins TRBV29-1 and TRBJ2-5, with D perhaps TRBD1 or TRBD2 (6 bases each). Germline assignment: CDR1 SQVTM and CDR2 ANQGSEA. The V gene lost 5 bases and the J gene lost 4 bases, with 20 bases spanning the gap. The CDR3 consists of 15 residues. The CDR3 coding sequence is TGCAGCGTTCGGGGGAGTTTTACAGGGATAGAGACCCAGTACTTC. Amino acids: CSVRGSFTGIETQYF.